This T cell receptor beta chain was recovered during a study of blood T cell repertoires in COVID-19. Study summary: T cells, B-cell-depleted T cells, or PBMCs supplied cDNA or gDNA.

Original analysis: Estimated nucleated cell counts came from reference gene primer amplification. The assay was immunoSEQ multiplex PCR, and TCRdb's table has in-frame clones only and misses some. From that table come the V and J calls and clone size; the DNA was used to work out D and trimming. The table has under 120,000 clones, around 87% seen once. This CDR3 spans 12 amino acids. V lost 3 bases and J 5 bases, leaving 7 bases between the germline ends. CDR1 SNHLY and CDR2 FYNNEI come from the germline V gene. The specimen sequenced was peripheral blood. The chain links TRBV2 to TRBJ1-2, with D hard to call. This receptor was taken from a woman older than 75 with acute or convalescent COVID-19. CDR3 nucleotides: TGTGCCAGCAGTGACGCGATGTATGGCTACACCTTC. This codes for CASSDAMYGYTF.